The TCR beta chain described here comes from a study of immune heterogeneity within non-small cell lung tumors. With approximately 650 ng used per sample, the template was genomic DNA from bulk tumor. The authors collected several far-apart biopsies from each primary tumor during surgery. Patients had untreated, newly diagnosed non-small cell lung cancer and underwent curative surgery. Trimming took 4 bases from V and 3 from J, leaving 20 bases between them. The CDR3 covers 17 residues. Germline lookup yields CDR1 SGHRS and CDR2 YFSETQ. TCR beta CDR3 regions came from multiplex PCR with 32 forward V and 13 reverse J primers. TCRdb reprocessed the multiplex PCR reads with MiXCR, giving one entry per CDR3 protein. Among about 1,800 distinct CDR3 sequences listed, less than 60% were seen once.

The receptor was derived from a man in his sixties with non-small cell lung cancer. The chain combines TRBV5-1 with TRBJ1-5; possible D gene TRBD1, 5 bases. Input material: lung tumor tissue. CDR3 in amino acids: CASSPSVRQWDNQPQHF. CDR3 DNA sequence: TGCGCCAGCAGCCCAAGCGTGAGACAGTGGGACAATCAGCCCCAGCATTTT.